This T cell receptor (beta chain) was sequenced for a study of T-cell reconstitution after alpha-beta-depleted transplantation in children. As regards this clonotype: This sequence may be a read error, since a much larger clone differs from it by one base.

Preparing the TCRbeta library involved the use of unique molecular identifiers. TCRdb reprocessed the PCR reads with MiXCR, giving one entry per CDR3 protein. The repertoire holds hundreds of thousands of distinct CDR3 sequences, with 16% as singletons. Trimming took 5 bases from V and 3 from J, leaving 17 bases between them. Germline V gene lookup returns CDR1 DFQATT and CDR2 SNEGSKA (reference sequence). The CDR3 runs 15 residues. This specimen consisted of PBMCs from the stem cell graft donor, obtained from the stem cell graft. This receptor was obtained from a human donor who donated a stem cell graft to a child with acute myeloid leukemia. The gene calls are TRBV20-1 and TRBJ2-4, with D possibly matching TRBD1 (5 bases). CDR3 DNA sequence: TGCAGTGCTCCTGCGCGACAGCTAGGCAAAAACATTCAGTACTTC. Protein product: CSAPARQLGKNIQYF.